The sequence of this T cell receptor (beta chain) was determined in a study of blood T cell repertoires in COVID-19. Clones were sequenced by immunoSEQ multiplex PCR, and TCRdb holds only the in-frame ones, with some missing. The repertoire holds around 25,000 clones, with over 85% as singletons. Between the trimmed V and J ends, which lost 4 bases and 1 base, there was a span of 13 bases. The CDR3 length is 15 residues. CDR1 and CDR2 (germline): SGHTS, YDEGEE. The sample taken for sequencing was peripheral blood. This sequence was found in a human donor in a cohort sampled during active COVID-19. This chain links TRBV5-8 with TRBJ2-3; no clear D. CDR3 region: CASSVGLAGTDTQYF. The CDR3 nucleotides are TGTGCCAGCAGCGTGGGCCTGGCCGGCACAGATACGCAGTATTTT.